The next 26 T cell receptor beta chains were all read from a single sample in a study of T-cell memory formation after mild COVID-19. MiXCR, applied by TCRdb to the 5' RACE reads, yields one record per CDR3 protein. In the table there are under 110,000 distinct CDR3 sequences, 9.5% to 15% of which are singletons. Source material: PBMCs or a T cell subset sorted from them (not recorded which). The receptors derive from an adult woman who had mild COVID-19 (a few samples of this study predate the infection). Cell type and time point are not known.

In its sample, this clonotype was seen many times. The chain carries TRBV29-1 and TRBJ1-2; TRBD1 matches 10 bases. The length of the CDR3 is 12 residues. The junction had 8 bases not matched to a gene; V was cut back by 6 bases and J by 10 bases. Looked up from germline, CDR1 is SQVTM and CDR2 is ANQGSEA. The CDR3 region is CSVAAGTGDYTF. The DNA for the CDR3 is TGCAGCGTCGCAGCCGGGACAGGGGACTACACCTTC.

This clonotype showed up just a few times. The chain couples TRBV7-2 to TRBJ1-1, with D hard to call. CDR3 size: 16 residues. Deletions cut 1 base from V and 4 bases from J, with 16 bases between. The germline CDR1 and CDR2 sequences are SGHTA and FQGNSA. The CDR3: CASSLVYVKGGTEAFF. The CDR3 DNA sequence: TGTGCCAGCAGCTTAGTTTACGTTAAGGGAGGCACTGAAGCTTTCTTT.

Only a few counts were recorded for this clonotype. One end of the junction is discordant with germline, which a read error may explain. The V call is TRBV12-3 or TRBV12-4, the J call TRBJ1-2, with D tentatively TRBD1 (6 bases). This CDR3 is 12 amino acids long. The CDR3 region is CASSSDSLVSAF. CDR3 nucleotides: TGTGCCAGCAGTTCGGACAGCCTCGTCAGCGCCTTC.

V usage is TRBV4-1 and J usage is TRBJ1-5; D perhaps matches TRBD1 (5 bases). CDR3 length: 15 residues. The germline V and J ends were trimmed by 4 bases and 3 bases, with 13 bases remaining between them. Germline V gene data show CDR1 as MGHRA and CDR2 as YSYEKL. The CDR3 DNA follows: TGCGCCAGCAGCCCGGGTTGGGACCTCAATCAGCCCCAGCATTTT. Translated: CASSPGWDLNQPQHF.

This clonotype has more than one count but fewer than ten. This chain joins TRBV24-1 and TRBJ2-7; D tentatively reads TRBD1 or TRBD2 (5 bases each). The ends were cut back, 4 bases at V and 7 bases at J, with 16 bases in the middle. The CDR3 length is 14 residues. CDR1 is KGHDR, CDR2 SFDVKD, per germline. The CDR3 DNA reads as TGTGCCACCAGTGACGAAGACACAGGAGGAGAGCAGTACTTC. It specifies CATSDEDTGGEQYF.

V gene TRBV12-3 or TRBV12-4 combines with J gene TRBJ2-7, with a weak D call TRBD1 (6 bases). The CDR3 is made up of 12 amino acids. V was trimmed by 5 bases and J by 4 bases, leaving 9 bases between them. CDR3 sequence (DNA): TGTGCCAGCAGTGCAGGGGCTTACGAGCAGTACTTC. Residues: CASSAGAYEQYF.

V usage is TRBV20-1 and J usage is TRBJ2-1; the D is unclear. CDR1 and CDR2 (germline): DFQATT, SNEGSKA (reference sequence). The ends were cut back, 1 base at V and 0 bases at J, with 4 bases in the middle. The CDR3 sequence is 13 residues long. The CDR3 region has the DNA TGCAGTGCTAGAGCCTACTCCTACAATGAGCAGTTCTTC. It yields the protein CSARAYSYNEQFF.

The J gene is TRBJ1-1, the V gene TRBV4-1; D is unresolved. The CDR3 is 13 amino acids. Looked up from germline, CDR1 is MGHRA and CDR2 is YSYEKL. V was cut by 0 bases and J by 6 bases, with 8 bases left in between. CDR3 nucleotide sequence: TGCGCCAGCAGCCAAGATCTGAGGGCTGAAGCTTTCTTT. Translating gives CASSQDLRAEAFF.

The chain recombines TRBV19 with TRBJ2-7, with TRBD2 as a possible D gene (6 bases). The CDR3 has 12 amino acids. V was cut by 6 bases and J by 4 bases, with 10 bases left in between. CDR1 and CDR2 (germline): LNHDA, SQIVND (reference sequence). The CDR3 is CASSMAGYEQYF. The CDR3 DNA is TGTGCCAGTAGCATGGCGGGATACGAGCAGTACTTC.

The J gene is TRBJ1-1, the V gene TRBV5-1, with 9 bases matching TRBD1. The CDR3 contains 17 residues. V lost 3 bases to trimming and J lost 5 bases; unmatched junction nucleotides: 14. Germline lookup yields CDR1 SGHRS and CDR2 YFSETQ. CDR3 sequence (DNA): TGCGCCAGCAGCTCGGGACAGGGAGGCAAATTGGAGACTGAAGCTTTCTTT. Translation: CASSSGQGGKLETEAFF.

The table lists this clonotype with a few counts. The rearrangement uses TRBV7-6 and TRBJ2-1; TRBD1 matches at 11 bases. The CDR3 sequence is 18 residues long. Germline CDR1 SGHVS, CDR2 FNYEAQ. J was trimmed by 3 bases and V by 5 bases; bases with no gene match: 12. The CDR3 nucleotides read TGTGCCAGCAGCCCGCGGACAGGGGGCGCCGGGGGCTACAATGAGCAGTTCTTC. Translation gives CASSPRTGGAGGYNEQFF.

This clonotype was detected only a few times. This sequence joins TRBV19 and TRBJ2-7, with D possibly being TRBD1 (5 bases). The CDR3 contains 15 residues. Germline loops: CDR1 LNHDA, CDR2 SQIVND (reference sequence). Trimming took 0 bases from V and 3 from J, leaving 12 bases between them. The CDR3 coding sequence is TGTGCCAGTAGTATAGATAAGAAGGGGAACTACGAGCAGTACTTC. Amino acid sequence: CASSIDKKGNYEQYF.

The J gene is TRBJ2-7, the V gene TRBV4-1; 10 nucleotides align to TRBD1. Germline loops: CDR1 MGHRA, CDR2 YSYEKL. This CDR3 comprises 16 residues. J was trimmed by 7 bases and V by 0 bases; bases with no gene match: 9. CDR3 DNA: TGCGCCAGCAGCCAAGAACCCGGGACAGGGGTTTTTGAGCAGTACTTC. This encodes CASSQEPGTGVFEQYF.

This chain links TRBV6-5 with TRBJ2-3; perhaps TRBD1 as D (6 bases). V lost 2 bases and J 4 bases, leaving 10 bases between the germline ends. The CDR3 is made up of 14 amino acids. Germline CDR1 is MNHEY and CDR2 is SVGAGI. CDR3 DNA: TGTGCCAGCAGTTACCACAGGGCGGCAGATACGCAGTATTTT. Encoded protein: CASSYHRAADTQYF.

This clonotype was observed a few times. The chain uses TRBV12-3 or TRBV12-4 and TRBJ2-7; D gene uncertain. The CDR3 is 11 residues long. V lost 5 bases to trimming and J lost 6 bases, with 8 bases between them. CDR3 nucleotides: TGTGCCAGCAGTCTAGGGCCCGAGCAGTACTTC. Its protein is CASSLGPEQYF.

This clonotype was seen a few times. For the CDR3, the DNA is TGTGCCAGCAGCTTGGACATGACAGGGGCCCAAGAGACCCAGTACTTC. This sequence encodes CASSLDMTGAQETQYF. The chain links TRBV5-5 to TRBJ2-5; 8 nucleotides align to TRBD1. V was pared by 0 bases and J by 1 base, with 5 bases of the junction left unmatched. Germline CDR1 and CDR2: SGHKS and YYEKEE (reference sequence). The CDR3 covers 16 residues.

Points on this clonotype: Germline is not matched at one junction end, which may reflect a read error. This CDR3 is CASSLSGTLNTEAFF. CDR3 bases: TGTGCCAGCAGCTTATCCGGGACACTGAACACTGAAGCTTTCTTT. The rearrangement links TRBV27 to TRBJ1-1; TRBD1 is a possible D gene (6 bases). In germline, CDR1 is MNHEY, CDR2 SMNVEV (reference sequence). This CDR3 has 15 residues.

The chain links TRBV7-9 to TRBJ2-5; TRBD1 agrees at 9 bases. Trimming took 8 bases from V and 4 from J; bases not matched to a gene: 5. The CDR3 is made up of 13 amino acids. Germline-derived CDR1 and CDR2 are SEHNR and FQNEAQ (reference sequence). In nucleotides, the CDR3 is TGTGCCAGCTCCGGGACAGGGCGAGAGACCCAGTACTTC. It codes for CASSGTGRETQYF.

The chain uses TRBV12-3 or TRBV12-4 and TRBJ2-1; 7 nucleotides align to TRBD2. This CDR3 has 15 residues. V shed 4 bases and J 10 bases; nucleotides not matched to a gene: 13. The CDR3 here is CASSWWEGHSKEQFF. The CDR3 coding sequence is TGTGCCAGCAGTTGGTGGGAGGGTCATTCGAAGGAGCAGTTCTTC.

The chain couples TRBV7-8 to TRBJ2-3, with 8 bases identical to TRBD2. CDR1 is SGHVS, CDR2 FQNEAQ, per germline. Trimming took 5 bases from V and 4 from J; bases not matched to a gene: 14. The CDR3 has 17 residues. The CDR3 spells CASSLLWIAGKADTQYF. For the CDR3, the DNA is TGTGCCAGCAGCCTTCTTTGGATAGCGGGAAAAGCAGATACGCAGTATTTT.

In this sample, this clonotype turned up many times. The chain employs TRBV7-9 and TRBJ2-7, with a possible D match to TRBD1 (5 bases). CDR1 and CDR2 (germline): SEHNR, FQNEAQ (reference sequence). The CDR3 loop spans 14 amino acids. Trimming stripped 1 base from V and 6 bases from J, with 13 bases between. The CDR3 sequence is CASSLDLGAVEQYF. The CDR3 DNA follows: TGTGCCAGCAGCTTAGACTTAGGGGCAGTCGAGCAGTACTTC.

In its sample, this clonotype was seen many times. CDR3 in DNA: TGTGCCAGCAGCTTAGATGGGTCCACCGGGGAGACCCAGTACTTC. This sequence encodes CASSLDGSTGETQYF. The V and J genes are TRBV7-2 and TRBJ2-5; D not resolved. The V gene's germline CDR1 is SGHTA and CDR2 FQGNSA. The CDR3 consists of 15 residues. Trimming pared 1 base from V and 5 bases from J, leaving 14 bases between.

The chain recombines TRBV19 with TRBJ2-7, with TRBD2 matching over 9 bases. Germline CDR1 reads LNHDA; CDR2 reads SQIVND (reference sequence). With 3 bases clipped from V and 2 bases from J, the junction kept 5 bases outside the gene matches. The CDR3 covers 15 residues. CDR3 amino acids: CASSIFGGRAYEQYF. Here the CDR3 DNA reads TGTGCCAGTAGTATCTTTGGCGGGAGGGCCTACGAGCAGTACTTC.

V usage is TRBV5-1 and J usage is TRBJ2-1, with TRBD2 identical over 15 bases. The V gene end was trimmed by 3 bases and the J gene end by 8 bases; junction bases not matched to a gene: 9. Germline lookup yields CDR1 SGHRS and CDR2 YFSETQ. This CDR3 is built from 17 residues. CDR3 nucleotides: TGCGCCAGCAGCTCAACACGGACTAGCGGGAGGGGCGATGAGCAGTTCTTC. It translates to CASSSTRTSGRGDEQFF.

This clonotype was counted ten times or more. This chain links TRBV4-3 with TRBJ2-7, with 7 positions matching TRBD1. Germline V gene data show CDR1 as LGHNA and CDR2 as YSLEER. The J segment lost 4 bases and the V segment lost 3 bases, leaving 9 bases of the junction unmatched. The CDR3 is 15 amino acids. CDR3 coding DNA: TGCGCCAGCAGCCACCACCCAGGACAGGTTTACGAGCAGTACTTC. Residues: CASSHHPGQVYEQYF.

The rearrangement uses TRBV2 and TRBJ2-1; weak D call: TRBD1 (7 bases). Germline CDR1 reads SNHLY; CDR2 reads FYNNEI. The V and J ends lost 6 bases and 2 bases respectively, with 14 bases between them. The CDR3 totals 15 residues. The CDR3 region is CASREGAGTYNEQFF. In DNA form, the CDR3 reads TGTGCCAGCAGGGAGGGGGCAGGGACCTACAATGAGCAGTTCTTC.